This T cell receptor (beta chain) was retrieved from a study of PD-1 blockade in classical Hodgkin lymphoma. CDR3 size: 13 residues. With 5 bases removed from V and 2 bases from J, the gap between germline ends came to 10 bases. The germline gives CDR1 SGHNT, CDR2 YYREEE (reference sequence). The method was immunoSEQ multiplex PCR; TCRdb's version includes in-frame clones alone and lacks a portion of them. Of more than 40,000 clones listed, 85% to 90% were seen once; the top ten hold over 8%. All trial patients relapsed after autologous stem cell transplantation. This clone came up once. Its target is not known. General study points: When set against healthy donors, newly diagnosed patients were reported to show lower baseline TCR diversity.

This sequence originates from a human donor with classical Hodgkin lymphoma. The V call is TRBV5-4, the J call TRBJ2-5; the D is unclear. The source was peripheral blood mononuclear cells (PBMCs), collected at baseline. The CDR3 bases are TGTGCCAGCAGAGCAGTTCCGCAAGAGACCCAGTACTTC. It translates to CASRAVPQETQYF.